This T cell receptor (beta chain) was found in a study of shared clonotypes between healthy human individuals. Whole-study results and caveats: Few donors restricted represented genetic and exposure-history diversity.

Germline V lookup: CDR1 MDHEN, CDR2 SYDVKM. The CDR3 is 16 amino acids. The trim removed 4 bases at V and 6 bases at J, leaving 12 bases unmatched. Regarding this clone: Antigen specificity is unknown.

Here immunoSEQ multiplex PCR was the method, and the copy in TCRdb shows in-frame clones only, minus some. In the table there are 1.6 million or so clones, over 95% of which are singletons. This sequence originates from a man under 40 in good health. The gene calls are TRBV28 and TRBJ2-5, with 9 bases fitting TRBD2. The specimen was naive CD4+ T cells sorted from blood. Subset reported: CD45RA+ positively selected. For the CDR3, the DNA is TGTGCCAGCAGTTCCGGCGGCCCGAGCGGGAGGAAGACCCAGTACTTC. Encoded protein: CASSSGGPSGRKTQYF.